This T cell receptor (beta chain) was identified in a study of T cells in Graves' hyperthyroidism and ophthalmopathy. This clonotype was seen many times. The antigen is undetermined. Trimming removed 0 bases from V and 4 bases from J; junction bases left unmatched: 6. CDR1 and CDR2 from the germline V gene are SGHTA and FQGNSA. This CDR3 has 17 amino acids. RNA transcripts served as the template for amplifying TCR beta CDR3 regions. The TCR CDR3 first-round RT-PCR relied on the HTBI primer set. TCRdb ran MiXCR on the multiplex PCR reads and lists one entry per CDR3 protein. The sample consists of roughly 300,000 distinct CDR3 sequences, over 11% of them appearing once. These patients, aged 18 to 65, had recently diagnosed hyperthyroidism lasting under 2 months. The authors obtained PBMCs from roughly 9.7 ml of fresh peripheral blood. Study-wide findings and caveats: Ophthalmopathy, as predicted by the model, came a median roughly 6.3 months after the prediction.

Source material: blood. V gene TRBV7-2 combines with J gene TRBJ2-7; 13 positions match TRBD2. This clonotype was obtained from a woman in her twenties or thirties with Graves' hyperthyroidism. CDR3 nucleotides: TGTGCCAGCAGCTTAGCTGGGGGACTAGCGGGAATGTACGAGCAGTACTTC. This encodes CASSLAGGLAGMYEQYF.